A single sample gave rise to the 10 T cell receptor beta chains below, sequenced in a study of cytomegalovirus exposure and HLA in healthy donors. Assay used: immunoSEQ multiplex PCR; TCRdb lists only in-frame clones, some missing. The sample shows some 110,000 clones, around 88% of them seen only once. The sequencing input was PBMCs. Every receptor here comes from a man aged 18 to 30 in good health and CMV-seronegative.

CDR3 nucleotide sequence: TGTGCCAGCAGAATAGACCGGAGGGGTAACTACAATGAGCAGTTCTTC. Translating gives CASRIDRRGNYNEQFF. The chain carries TRBV28 and TRBJ2-1, with TRBD2 as a possible D gene (6 bases). V was clipped by 6 bases and J by 3 bases, with 18 bases between them. Germline values: CDR1 MDHEN, CDR2 SYDVKM. The CDR3 is 16 amino acids.

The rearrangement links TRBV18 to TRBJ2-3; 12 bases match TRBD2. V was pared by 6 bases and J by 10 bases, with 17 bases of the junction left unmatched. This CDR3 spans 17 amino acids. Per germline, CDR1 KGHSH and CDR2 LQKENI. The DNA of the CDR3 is TGTGCCAGCTCCACCTTTTGGACTAGCGGGGCGTTCAGGGCGCAGTATTTT. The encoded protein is CASSTFWTSGAFRAQYF.

The CDR3 region is CASSLAYRALHNEQFF. As DNA, the CDR3 is TGTGCCAGCAGCTTAGCTTACAGGGCTTTGCACAATGAGCAGTTCTTC. V gene TRBV7-7 combines with J gene TRBJ2-1; possible D gene TRBD1, 6 bases. Deletions cut 0 bases from V and 5 bases from J, with 14 bases between. This CDR3 comprises 16 residues. Germline CDR1 SSHAT, CDR2 FNYEAQ (reference sequence).

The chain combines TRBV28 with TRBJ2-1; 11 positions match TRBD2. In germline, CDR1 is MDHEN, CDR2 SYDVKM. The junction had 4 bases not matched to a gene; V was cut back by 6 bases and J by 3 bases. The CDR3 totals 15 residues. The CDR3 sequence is CASRFTSGSYNEQFF. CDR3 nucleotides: TGTGCCAGCAGATTTACTAGCGGGAGCTACAATGAGCAGTTCTTC.

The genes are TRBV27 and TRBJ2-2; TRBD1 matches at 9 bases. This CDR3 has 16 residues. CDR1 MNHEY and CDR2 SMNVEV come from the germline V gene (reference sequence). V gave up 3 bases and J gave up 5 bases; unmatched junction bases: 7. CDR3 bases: TGTGCCAGCAGTTTCAAAAGACAGGGGGGGACCGGGGAGCTGTTTTTT. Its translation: CASSFKRQGGTGELFF.

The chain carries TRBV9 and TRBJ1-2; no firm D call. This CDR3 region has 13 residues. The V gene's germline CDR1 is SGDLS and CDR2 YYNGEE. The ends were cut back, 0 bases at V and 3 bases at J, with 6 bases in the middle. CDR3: CASSVVSDYGYTF. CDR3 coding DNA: TGTGCCAGCAGCGTAGTCTCGGACTATGGCTACACCTTC.

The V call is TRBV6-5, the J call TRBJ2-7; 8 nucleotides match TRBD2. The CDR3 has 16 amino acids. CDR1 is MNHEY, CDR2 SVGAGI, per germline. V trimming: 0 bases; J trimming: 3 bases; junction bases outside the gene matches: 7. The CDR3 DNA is TGTGCCAGCAGTTACTCGATGAGCGGGAGCTACTACGAGCAGTACTTC. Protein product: CASSYSMSGSYYEQYF.

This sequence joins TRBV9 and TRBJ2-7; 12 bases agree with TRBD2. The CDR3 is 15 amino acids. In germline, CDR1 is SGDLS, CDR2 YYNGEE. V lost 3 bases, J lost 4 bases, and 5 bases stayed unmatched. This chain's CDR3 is CASSERLAGEYEQYF. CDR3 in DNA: TGTGCCAGCAGCGAAAGACTAGCGGGGGAGTACGAGCAGTACTTC.

The CDR3 sequence: CASSTGQGLYEAFF. In DNA form, the CDR3 reads TGTGCCAGCAGTACCGGACAGGGGTTATATGAAGCTTTCTTT. This chain uses TRBV6-6 with TRBJ1-1; 9 bases are shared with TRBD1. The CDR3 is 14 amino acids. V gave up 5 bases and J gave up 7 bases; unmatched junction bases: 8. Looked up from germline, CDR1 is MNHNY and CDR2 is SVGAGI (reference sequence).

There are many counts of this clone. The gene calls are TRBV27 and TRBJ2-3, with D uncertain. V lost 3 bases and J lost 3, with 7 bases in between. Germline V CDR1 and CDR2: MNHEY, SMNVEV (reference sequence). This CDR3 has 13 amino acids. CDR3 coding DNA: TGTGCCAGCAGTTTTGCGGCAACAGATACGCAGTATTTT. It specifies CASSFAATDTQYF.